This record looks at one T cell receptor (beta chain) sequence and its context. This CDR3 has 10 amino acids. Per the germline V gene, CDR1 is MDHEN and CDR2 is SYDVKM. V lost 5 bases and J lost 12, with 10 bases in between. The data derive from a study of blood T cell repertoires in COVID-19. Whole-study context: PBMCs, B-cell-depleted T cells, or T cells were the source of the cDNA or gDNA that made up the material.

The protocol was immunoSEQ multiplex PCR, while the TCRdb copy is restricted to in-frame clones and leaves out a portion. The table lists around 250,000 clones, 91% of them singletons. Those enrolled, adults aged about 18 to 95 years, came from 25 or so US areas. Participant reports of clinical history set cohort assignment. The chain employs TRBV28 and TRBJ1-2; a possible D gene is TRBD1 (5 bases). The receptor was derived from a man in his forties who had been exposed to COVID-19. The sequenced material came from PBMCs or T cells enriched from blood (not recorded which). The DNA for the CDR3 is TGTGCCAGCAGTAAGGGGTCTCACACCTTC. It is translated as CASSKGSHTF.